This passage covers 22 T cell receptor gamma chains from one sample sequenced in a study of Vδ1+ human thymocytes (dated by TCRdb to 2017 to 2018). The study at large found these results: In contrast to oligoclonal peripheral blood repertoires, thymic TRG and TRD repertoires appeared to be highly polyclonal with Gaussian CDR3 length distributions.

These TCRs are of unknown antigen specificity. Sequencer: Illumina MiSeq. RNA was isolated using the RNeasy mini kit, and reverse transcription was performed with Superscript III. To generate the CDR3 amplicons, a multiplex PCR was run using pooled V-gene forward primers together with a constant-region reverse primer that carried Illumina adaptor overhangs. After TCRdb called clones again from the public reads with CATT, rows with identical DNA were merged. This sample lists several thousand gamma-chain clones; 42% were detected once. Clones ranked in the top ten supply more than 1.5% of the sample. The sample consisted of Vdelta1+ gamma-delta thymocytes from the thymus. The cell subset or site tag for this specimen amounts to: FACS-sorted CD3+ TCRalphabeta- TCRVdelta1+ TCRVdelta2- thymocytes. The receptors derive from a boy younger than two who had congenital heart surgery.

The genes are TRGV2 and TRGJ1 or TRGJ2. TCRdb supplies no J gene; here it was assigned by aligning the nucleotide sequence to germline. This CDR3 region has 12 residues. Germline values: CDR1 EGSNGY, CDR2 YDSYNSKV. V trimming: 0 bases; J trimming: 9 bases; junction bases outside the gene matches: 5. CDR3 sequence reads: CATWDGPTKKLF. The DNA of the CDR3 is TGTGCCACCTGGGACGGGCCCACTAAGAAACTCTTT.

This chain joins TRGV5 and TRGJ1 or TRGJ2. There are 12 residues in the CDR3. Germline lookup yields CDR1 VINAFY and CDR2 YDVSNSKD. The V and J ends lost 0 bases and 9 bases, in that order; junction bases with no gene match: 5. This CDR3 reads CATWDRPPKKLF. CDR3 nucleotides: TGTGCCACCTGGGACAGGCCGCCTAAGAAACTCTTT.

The rearrangement links TRGV4 to TRGJP2. Per germline, CDR1 EGSTGY and CDR2 YDSYTSSV. V lost 4 bases and J lost 3; bases outside the gene matches: 2. The CDR3 has 13 residues. This CDR3 reads CATWEGSDWIKTF. CDR3 DNA: TGTGCCACCTGGGAGGGTAGTGATTGGATCAAGACGTTT.

The V and J genes are TRGV5 and TRGJ1 or TRGJ2. TCRdb carries no J gene annotation; the J gene was assigned here by matching the DNA with germline. Germline CDR1 VINAFY, CDR2 YDVSNSKD. J lost 0 bases, V lost 0 bases, and 11 bases had no gene match. The CDR3 is made up of 17 amino acids. CDR3 sequence reads: CATWDRHRGVNYYKKLF. The CDR3 nucleotides read TGTGCCACCTGGGACAGGCATCGGGGTGTGAATTATTATAAGAAACTCTTT.

V gene TRGV3 combines with J gene TRGJ1 or TRGJ2. Trimming cost V 3 bases and J 5 bases; bases outside gene matches: 7. In germline, CDR1 is VTNTFY, CDR2 YDVSTARD (reference sequence). This CDR3 has 13 residues. CDR3 in DNA: TGTGCCACCTGGGACCCTCCTGATTATAAGAAACTCTTT. Amino acid sequence: CATWDPPDYKKLF.

V and J are TRGV8 and TRGJ1 or TRGJ2. The J gene is absent in TCRdb and was assigned here via DNA matching to germline. Germline V gives CDR1 VENAVY, CDR2 YDSYNSRV. The ends lost 1 base at V and 5 bases at J; junction bases unmatched: 5. The CDR3 spans 13 residues. CDR3 sequence: CATWDRGHYKKLF. The CDR3 DNA sequence: TGTGCCACCTGGGATAGAGGTCATTATAAGAAACTCTTT.

In regard to this clone: A read error may account for a junction end that differs from germline. This rearrangement joins TRGV3 to TRGJ1 or TRGJ2. TCRdb does not report a J gene; here it was assigned by matching the DNA to germline references. Per germline, CDR1 VTNTFY and CDR2 YDVSTARD (reference sequence). The CDR3 consists of 15 residues. CDR3 amino acids: CATWGRRTTYYKKLF. The CDR3 DNA reads TGTGCCACCTGGGGCAGGCGGACTACTTATTATAAGAAACTCTTT.

This sequence joins TRGV9 and TRGJP1. No J gene is reported in TCRdb; it was inferred here by comparing the DNA with germline. CDR1 and CDR2 from the germline V gene are GITISATS and ISYDGTV (reference sequence). The J segment lost 4 bases and the V segment lost 2 bases, leaving 4 bases of the junction unmatched. The CDR3 totals 14 residues. As DNA, the CDR3 is TGTGCCTTGTGGGAGGCCTACACTGGTTGGTTCAAGATATTT. This encodes CALWEAYTGWFKIF.

The V gene is TRGV4, the J gene TRGJP2. In the absence of a J gene in TCRdb, the DNA was matched to germline to assign it here. V gave up 4 bases and J gave up 12 bases; unmatched junction bases: 11. Germline loops: CDR1 EGSTGY, CDR2 YDSYTSSV. The CDR3 is 13 amino acids. The CDR3 DNA sequence: TGTGCCACCTGGGACACGCAGTGGAGGATCAAGACGTTT. Amino acid sequence: CATWDTQWRIKTF.

This clone was counted a few times. The chain couples TRGV3 to TRGJ1 or TRGJ2. No J segment appears in TCRdb, so it was assigned here by matching the sequence to germline. The CDR3 contains 13 residues. The V segment lost 0 bases and the J segment 8 bases; nucleotides outside the gene matches: 7. Per germline, CDR1 VTNTFY and CDR2 YDVSTARD (reference sequence). The DNA of the CDR3 is TGTGCCACCTGGGACAGGCCGGGGCATAAGAAACTCTTT. The encoded protein is CATWDRPGHKKLF.

The genes are TRGV4 and TRGJ1 or TRGJ2. The J gene was missing in TCRdb and was found by matching the end of the DNA to germline. The CDR3 is 14 amino acids. With V trimmed by 4 bases and J by 4 bases, 10 bases remained unmatched. Germline V gene sequence: CDR1 EGSTGY, CDR2 YDSYTSSV. CDR3 sequence reads: CATWEGHLYYKKLF. The CDR3 DNA follows: TGTGCCACCTGGGAGGGGCATTTGTATTATAAGAAACTCTTT.

This clone was counted a single time. The chain joins TRGV9 to TRGJ1 or TRGJ2. The J gene was not available in TCRdb and was assigned here by matching the DNA to germline segments. The germline V gene has CDR1 GITISATS and CDR2 ISYDGTV (reference sequence). Unmatched junction bases numbered 6, after V lost 0 bases and J lost 4 bases. The CDR3 is made up of 14 amino acids. The CDR3: CALWEVPPYYKKLF. The CDR3 nucleotides read TGTGCCTTGTGGGAGGTGCCGCCCTATTATAAGAAACTCTTT.

The rearrangement uses TRGV4 and TRGJ1 or TRGJ2. Here the J gene was assigned by germline matching of the DNA, as TCRdb has none. CDR3 size: 14 residues. Germline values: CDR1 EGSTGY, CDR2 YDSYTSSV. The V and J ends lost 0 bases and 2 bases, in that order; junction bases with no gene match: 4. CDR3 DNA: TGTGCCACCTGGGATGGGCAGGATTATTATAAGAAACTCTTT. This sequence encodes CATWDGQDYYKKLF.

The V gene is TRGV4, the J gene TRGJ1 or TRGJ2. Looked up from germline, CDR1 is EGSTGY and CDR2 is YDSYTSSV. V was clipped by 0 bases and J by 4 bases; unmatched bases: 9. The CDR3 is 15 residues long. The CDR3 region is CATWDGPRGYYKKLF. The CDR3 coding sequence is TGTGCCACCTGGGATGGGCCTAGAGGGTATTATAAGAAACTCTTT.

This clone was picked up a small number of times. This chain joins TRGV5 and TRGJP1. The CDR3 loop spans 16 amino acids. V gave up 0 bases and J gave up 10 bases; unmatched junction bases: 14. CDR1 is VINAFY and CDR2 is YDVSNSKD in the germline V gene. CDR3 sequence: CATWDRRREGVWFKIF. The DNA of the CDR3 is TGTGCCACCTGGGACAGGCGAAGGGAGGGGGTTTGGTTCAAGATATTT.

The chain couples TRGV3 to TRGJ1 or TRGJ2. The J gene, absent from TCRdb, was called here by matching the DNA to germline. V shed 0 bases, J shed 8 bases, and the junction held 4 bases outside the gene matches. CDR3 size: 12 residues. Germline lookup yields CDR1 VTNTFY and CDR2 YDVSTARD (reference sequence). CDR3 bases: TGTGCCACCTGGGACAGGGGCCATAAGAAACTCTTT. Protein product: CATWDRGHKKLF.

The chain is built from TRGV8 and TRGJ1 or TRGJ2. With V trimmed by 3 bases and J by 8 bases, 10 bases remained unmatched. Germline CDR1 is VENAVY and CDR2 is YDSYNSRV. The CDR3 consists of 13 residues. The CDR3 coding sequence is TGTGCCACCTGGGATCCCGAGGCGAATAAGAAACTCTTT. This gives the protein CATWDPEANKKLF.

The genes are TRGV5 and TRGJ1 or TRGJ2. The J gene, not given by TCRdb, was assigned here from a germline match of the nucleotide sequence. V shed 0 bases, J shed 2 bases, and the junction held 13 bases outside the gene matches. From germline, CDR1 is VINAFY and CDR2 YDVSNSKD. CDR3 length: 17 amino acids. CDR3 in DNA: TGTGCCACCTGGGACAGGCCTTTGCCGGCCCATTATTATAAGAAACTCTTT. Translated: CATWDRPLPAHYYKKLF.

This chain connects TRGV8 to TRGJP. V shed 3 bases and J 4 bases; nucleotides not matched to a gene: 0. The CDR3 is made up of 15 amino acids. Germline CDR1 reads VENAVY; CDR2 reads YDSYNSRV. The CDR3 reads CATWDQELGKKIKVF. The CDR3 region has the DNA TGTGCCACCTGGGATCAAGAGTTGGGCAAAAAAATCAAGGTATTT.

J gene calling gave no result, while the V gene is TRGV8. The CDR3 extends over 10 amino acids. CDR1 and CDR2 from the germline V gene are VENAVY and YDSYNSRV. The DNA of the CDR3 is TGTGCCACCTGGGGCTGGGACGGGGTCTTT. Translation gives CATWGWDGVF.

The chain employs TRGV5 and TRGJ1 or TRGJ2. TCRdb leaves out the J gene; it was filled in here by matching the DNA to germline. After removal of 1 base from V and 7 bases from J, the junction contained 7 bases not matched to a gene. The CDR3 consists of 13 residues. From germline, CDR1 is VINAFY and CDR2 YDVSNSKD. CDR3 DNA sequence: TGTGCCACCTGGGACAGCGGCGGGTATAAGAAACTCTTT. Translation gives CATWDSGGYKKLF.

The rearrangement links TRGV8 to TRGJ1 or TRGJ2. TCRdb gives no J gene; it was assigned here by matching the DNA to germline. The CDR3 runs 17 residues. V lost 0 bases to trimming and J lost 2 bases; unmatched junction nucleotides: 13. Germline CDR1 reads VENAVY; CDR2 reads YDSYNSRV. CDR3 sequence: CATWDRPKNFHYYKKLF. The CDR3 DNA reads as TGTGCCACCTGGGATAGGCCGAAGAATTTTCATTATTATAAGAAACTCTTT.